This T cell receptor (beta chain) was profiled in a study of T cell repertoires in cytomegalovirus infection. TCRdb redid the calling of the reads with MiXCR, one entry per CDR3 protein. Found here are approximately 490,000 distinct CDR3 sequences, around 11% of them singletons; the top ten hold roughly 10%. Study outcomes and limitations: The cumulative frequency of public TCR beta families identified carriers of CMV plus the relevant HLA.

This clonotype was observed a handful of times. Its specificity is unknown. The CDR3 length is 14 residues. Germline V gene data show CDR1 as LGHNA and CDR2 as YNFKEQ. The V and J ends lost 5 bases and 7 bases, in that order; junction bases with no gene match: 5. The TCR comes from a human donor in good health (CMV status not recorded). Some clones in this sample may be carry-over from other donors' samples. This chain uses TRBV4-2 with TRBJ1-6; 7 bases are shared with TRBD1. The material sequenced was PBMCs. The CDR3, as DNA: TGTGCCAGCAGCAAAGGGACAGCCAATTCACCCCTCCACTTT. Its translation: CASSKGTANSPLHF.